The next 27 T cell receptor beta chains were all read from a single sample in a study of cytomegalovirus exposure and HLA in healthy donors. TCRdb's table, derived via immunoSEQ multiplex PCR, lists solely in-frame clones and lacks some. The repertoire holds hundreds of thousands of clones, with around 86% as singletons. Sequencing input: PBMCs. These receptors were collected from a woman aged 18-29 years in good health and CMV-seronegative.

The chain combines TRBV15 with TRBJ2-5; 8 nucleotides agree with TRBD2. Per germline, CDR1 LNHNV and CDR2 YYDKDF (reference sequence). The CDR3 runs to 16 residues. With V trimmed by 1 base and J by 4 bases, 8 bases remained unmatched. The DNA of the CDR3 is TGTGCCACCAGCAGAGGGGAGCGGGGGAGAGGAGAGACCCAGTACTTC. Translated, it gives CATSRGERGRGETQYF.

The chain recombines TRBV6-1 with TRBJ2-7; D gene uncertain. The CDR3 length is 15 residues. Deletions cut 1 base from V and 2 bases from J, with 12 bases between. Germline assignment: CDR1 MNHNS and CDR2 SASEGT. CDR3 amino acids: CASSEGSLSTYEQYF. DNA of the CDR3: TGTGCCAGCAGTGAAGGGAGTTTATCAACCTACGAGCAGTACTTC.

This clone appeared once. The J gene is TRBJ1-1, the V gene TRBV27; D not resolved. Germline V gene data show CDR1 as MNHEY and CDR2 as SMNVEV (reference sequence). The CDR3 consists of 16 residues. V dropped 3 bases and J dropped 4 bases, with 18 bases sitting between them. CDR3 region: CASSFLGSLEATEAFF. CDR3 in DNA: TGTGCCAGCAGTTTCCTTGGCAGCCTGGAGGCCACTGAAGCTTTCTTT.

This clone was counted a single time. The chain joins TRBV4-2 to TRBJ2-2; D possibly corresponds to TRBD1 (6 bases). Trimming removed 2 bases from V and 7 bases from J, with 11 bases in between. Germline V gene sequence: CDR1 LGHNA, CDR2 YNFKEQ. The CDR3 consists of 14 residues. Here the CDR3 DNA reads TGTGCCAGCAGCCAACTGACAGGAATCGGGGAGCTGTTTTTT. Encoded protein: CASSQLTGIGELFF.

The chain recombines TRBV14 with TRBJ1-1; no clear D. CDR3 length: 12 residues. Germline V lookup: CDR1 SGHDN, CDR2 FVKESK. V dropped 6 bases and J dropped 6 bases, with 11 bases sitting between them. CDR3 in DNA: TGTGCCAGCAGTCACGGAGGCGCTGAAGCTTTCTTT. Its protein product is CASSHGGAEAFF.

This clone occurred a few times. The chain uses TRBV30 and TRBJ1-5, with no clear D. This CDR3 is 13 amino acids long. The germline V gene encodes CDR1 GTSNPN and CDR2 SVGIG (reference sequence). Deletions cut 0 bases from V and 3 bases from J, with 6 bases between. Written as DNA, the CDR3 is TGTGCCTGGAGTGTACATCCCAATCAGCCCCAGCATTTT. Amino acids: CAWSVHPNQPQHF.

The chain employs TRBV6-1 and TRBJ2-3; 10 nucleotides align to TRBD2. The ends lost 5 bases at V and 5 bases at J; junction bases unmatched: 7. CDR3 length equals 15 residues. Germline V gene sequence: CDR1 MNHNS, CDR2 SASEGT. Here the CDR3 reads CASSPRTSGGDTQYF. Here the CDR3 DNA reads TGTGCCAGCAGTCCGCGGACTAGCGGAGGAGATACGCAGTATTTT.

This clone was seen once. V and J are TRBV2 and TRBJ1-1, with D tentatively TRBD1 (6 bases). Germline loops: CDR1 SNHLY, CDR2 FYNNEI. This CDR3 region has 18 residues. Trimming took 3 bases from V and 1 from J, leaving 21 bases between them. The CDR3 protein is CASSEWGHSGPGNTEAFF. The CDR3 DNA is TGTGCCAGCAGTGAGTGGGGGCACTCTGGCCCGGGGAACACTGAAGCTTTCTTT.

This rearrangement joins TRBV28 to TRBJ2-7; 9 bases are a match to TRBD1. The CDR3 totals 13 residues. The V gene's germline CDR1 is MDHEN and CDR2 SYDVKM. The trim removed 6 bases at V and 7 bases at J, leaving 7 bases unmatched. The CDR3 reads CASRTGTGREQYF. The CDR3, as DNA: TGTGCCAGCAGGACCGGGACAGGGCGAGAGCAGTACTTC.

V gene TRBV5-1 combines with J gene TRBJ2-2; 7 positions agree with TRBD2. J was trimmed by 2 bases and V by 4 bases; bases with no gene match: 5. CDR3 size: 15 residues. The germline gives CDR1 SGHRS, CDR2 YFSETQ. DNA of the CDR3: TGCGCCAGCAGCCCATGGACTAGTAACACCGGGGAGCTGTTTTTT. This gives the protein CASSPWTSNTGELFF. The full variable domain, its missing parts supplied by reference TRBV5-1 and TRBJ2-2, is KAGVTQTPRYLIKTRGQQVTLSCSPISGHRSVSWYQQTPGQGLQFLFEYFSETQRNKGNFPGRFSGRQFSNSRSEMNVSTLELGDSALYLCASSPWTSNTGELFFGEGSRLTVL.

V gene TRBV5-1 combines with J gene TRBJ2-7; TRBD2 matches 7 bases. Germline CDR1 SGHRS, CDR2 YFSETQ. The J segment lost 4 bases and the V segment lost 4 bases, leaving 17 bases of the junction unmatched. This CDR3 spans 17 amino acids. The DNA for the CDR3 is TGCGCCAGCAGCCCGGAGGGCGATCTAGCGGCCTGGTACGAGCAGTACTTC. Amino acids: CASSPEGDLAAWYEQYF.

This rearrangement joins TRBV19 to TRBJ2-7; the match to TRBD1 covers 7 bases. This CDR3 has 15 amino acids. Trimming cost V 2 bases and J 3 bases; bases outside gene matches: 7. Per germline, CDR1 LNHDA and CDR2 SQIVND (reference sequence). The CDR3 sequence: CASSILRDSNYEQYF. CDR3 bases: TGTGCCAGTAGTATACTACGGGACAGTAACTACGAGCAGTACTTC.

The chain carries TRBV10-2 and TRBJ1-5; possibly TRBD1 for D (6 bases). The CDR3 totals 14 residues. Germline assignment: CDR1 WSHSY and CDR2 SAAADI. Trimming left V 6 bases short and J 3 bases short, with 12 bases between. The CDR3 region is CASRTTGNNQPQHF. CDR3 bases: TGCGCCAGCAGGACTACAGGGAACAATCAGCCCCAGCATTTT.

V usage is TRBV5-4 and J usage is TRBJ2-1, with D possibly matching TRBD1 (6 bases). This CDR3 has 14 amino acids. Germline loops: CDR1 SGHNT, CDR2 YYREEE (reference sequence). V lost 4 bases to trimming and J lost 4 bases, with 12 bases between them. The CDR3 sequence: CASSSSGTYNEQFF. CDR3 DNA: TGTGCCAGCAGCAGCTCAGGGACATACAATGAGCAGTTCTTC.

This sequence joins TRBV5-5 and TRBJ1-2, with TRBD1 identical over 7 bases. Germline CDR1 is SGHKS and CDR2 is YYEKEE (reference sequence). With V trimmed by 2 bases and J by 2 bases, 3 bases remained unmatched. The CDR3 is 14 amino acids. This CDR3 reads CASSFIQGNYGYTF. In nucleotides, the CDR3 is TGTGCCAGCAGCTTTATACAGGGGAACTATGGCTACACCTTC.

J is TRBJ1-5 and V is TRBV19; 8 bases agree with TRBD1. Germline V gene lookup returns CDR1 LNHDA and CDR2 SQIVND (reference sequence). J was trimmed by 2 bases and V by 3 bases; bases with no gene match: 3. The CDR3 loop spans 15 amino acids. The CDR3 is CASSIKQGGNQPQHF. The CDR3 nucleotides read TGTGCCAGTAGTATCAAACAGGGGGGCAATCAGCCCCAGCATTTT.

As to this clone: The junction does not match germline at one end; this may be a read error. The chain is built from TRBV5-6 and TRBJ2-1; 13 bases map to TRBD2. The CDR3 contains 17 residues. Looked up from germline, CDR1 is SGHDT and CDR2 is YYEEEE. The CDR3 is CVSSRTLAGGRYNEQFF. The CDR3 DNA follows: TGTGTCAGCAGCAGGACACTAGCGGGGGGGCGCTACAATGAGCAGTTCTTC.

This clone has only one observation. This chain uses TRBV9 with TRBJ2-3; D not resolved. Trimming shortened V by 4 bases and J by 2 bases, and 14 bases separated the two germline ends. This CDR3 contains 15 residues. CDR1 is SGDLS, CDR2 YYNGEE, per germline. The CDR3 coding sequence is TGTGCCAGCAGCCCCCAGGTGGCGAACACAGATACGCAGTATTTT. Its protein product is CASSPQVANTDTQYF. The full variable domain, completed using reference TRBV9 and TRBJ2-3, is DSGVTQTPKHLITATGQRVTLRCSPRSGDLSVYWYQQSLDQGLQFLIQYYNGEERAKGNILERFSAQQFPDLHSELNLSSLELGDSALYFCASSPQVANTDTQYFGPGTRLTVL.

The chain is built from TRBV7-2 and TRBJ1-4; D remains ambiguous. There are 15 residues in the CDR3. The germline gives CDR1 SGHTA, CDR2 FQGNSA. Between the trimmed V and J ends, which lost 5 bases and 2 bases, there was a span of 12 bases. CDR3 residues: CASSPRRYTNEKLFF. Here the CDR3 DNA reads TGTGCCAGCAGCCCTCGGAGGTACACTAATGAAAAACTGTTTTTT.

The chain employs TRBV27 and TRBJ2-7, with D possibly TRBD2 on 7 matching bases. The CDR3 is made up of 15 amino acids. Germline CDR1 MNHEY, CDR2 SMNVEV (reference sequence). Trimming cost V 5 bases and J 2 bases, with 16 bases left between them. CDR3 nucleotide sequence: TGTGCCAGCAGTCTGCGGCGGGGGCTAGCCTACGAGCAGTACTTC. Protein sequence: CASSLRRGLAYEQYF.

This clone was counted a few times. The CDR3 DNA reads TGTGCCAGCAGCACGCAGGTGAACACTGAAGCTTTCTTT. It translates to CASSTQVNTEAFF. V gene TRBV7-2 combines with J gene TRBJ1-1, with D unresolved. CDR1 is SGHTA, CDR2 FQGNSA, per germline. V dropped 5 bases and J dropped 0 bases, with 7 bases sitting between them. CDR3 length equals 13 residues.

The rearrangement uses TRBV7-6 and TRBJ2-1, with 12 bases lining up with TRBD2. The germline CDR1 and CDR2 sequences are SGHVS and FNYEAQ. This CDR3 comprises 15 residues. J lost 7 bases, V lost 5 bases, and 6 bases had no gene match. DNA for the CDR3: TGTGCCAGCAGCCCAGGACTAGCGGGAATAAATGAGCAGTTCTTC. This gives the protein CASSPGLAGINEQFF.

The rearrangement joins TRBV13 to TRBJ2-1; D not certain. Germline V lookup: CDR1 PRHDT, CDR2 FYEKMQ (reference sequence). The germline V and J ends were trimmed by 5 bases and 7 bases, with 12 bases remaining between them. This CDR3 region has 13 residues. In DNA, the CDR3 is TGTGCCAGCAGCCCCGCTCCCGAGAATGAGCAGTTCTTC. This sequence encodes CASSPAPENEQFF.

This sequence joins TRBV27 and TRBJ2-2; 7 nucleotides match TRBD1. The CDR3 runs 16 residues. Losses at the gene ends were 7 bases for V and 0 bases for J; bases not matched to a gene: 8. The V gene's germline CDR1 is MNHEY and CDR2 SMNVEV (reference sequence). The CDR3 DNA reads as TGTGCCAGCAACCGTTCAGGGGGAACGAACACCGGGGAGCTGTTTTTT. Translated, it gives CASNRSGGTNTGELFF.

V usage is TRBV4-1 and J usage is TRBJ1-6; TRBD1 matches 9 bases. V trimming: 0 bases; J trimming: 9 bases; junction bases outside the gene matches: 3. CDR1 is MGHRA and CDR2 is YSYEKL in the germline V gene. The CDR3 has 15 amino acids. This CDR3 reads CASSQEQGAVSPLHF. The CDR3 region has the DNA TGCGCCAGCAGCCAAGAACAGGGGGCTGTTTCACCCCTCCACTTT.

This clone was detected once. The gene calls are TRBV19 and TRBJ1-1; D unclear. Between the trimmed V and J ends, which lost 5 bases and 3 bases, there was a span of 4 bases. Germline values: CDR1 LNHDA, CDR2 SQIVND (reference sequence). This CDR3 region has 11 residues. CDR3 region: CASSLYTEAFF. In DNA, the CDR3 is TGTGCCAGTAGTCTATACACTGAAGCTTTCTTT.

The rearrangement joins TRBV27 to TRBJ2-1, with D maybe TRBD2 (7 bases). Germline CDR1 reads MNHEY; CDR2 reads SMNVEV (reference sequence). The CDR3 is made up of 16 amino acids. The V gene lost 3 bases and the J gene lost 8 bases, with 20 bases spanning the gap. This CDR3 is CASSFQAGAMGDEQFF. The DNA of the CDR3 is TGTGCCAGCAGTTTTCAGGCGGGGGCAATGGGGGATGAGCAGTTCTTC.